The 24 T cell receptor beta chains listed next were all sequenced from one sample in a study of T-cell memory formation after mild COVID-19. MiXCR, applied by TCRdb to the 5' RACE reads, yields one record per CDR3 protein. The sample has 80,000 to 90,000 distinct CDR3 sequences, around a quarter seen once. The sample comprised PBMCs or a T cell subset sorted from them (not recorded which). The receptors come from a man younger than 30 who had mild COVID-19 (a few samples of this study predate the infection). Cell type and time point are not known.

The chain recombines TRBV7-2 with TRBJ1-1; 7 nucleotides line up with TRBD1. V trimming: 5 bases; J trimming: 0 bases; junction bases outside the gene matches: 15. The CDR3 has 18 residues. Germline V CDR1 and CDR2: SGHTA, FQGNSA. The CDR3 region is CASSPRDRIKLMNTEAFF. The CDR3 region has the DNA TGTGCCAGCAGCCCCCGGGACAGAATAAAACTCATGAACACTGAAGCTTTCTTT. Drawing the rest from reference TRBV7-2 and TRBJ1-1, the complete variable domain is GAGVSQSPSNKVTEKGKDVELRCDPISGHTALYWYRQSLGQGLEFLIYFQGNSAPDKSGLPSDRFSAERTGGSVSTLTIQRTQQEDSAVYLCASSPRDRIKLMNTEAFFGQGTRLTVV.

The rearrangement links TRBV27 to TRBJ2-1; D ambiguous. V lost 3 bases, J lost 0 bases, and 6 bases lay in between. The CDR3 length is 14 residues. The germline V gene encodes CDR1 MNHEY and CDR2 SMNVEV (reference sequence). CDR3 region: CASSFYSSYNEQFF. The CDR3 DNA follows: TGTGCCAGCAGTTTTTATAGCTCCTACAATGAGCAGTTCTTC.

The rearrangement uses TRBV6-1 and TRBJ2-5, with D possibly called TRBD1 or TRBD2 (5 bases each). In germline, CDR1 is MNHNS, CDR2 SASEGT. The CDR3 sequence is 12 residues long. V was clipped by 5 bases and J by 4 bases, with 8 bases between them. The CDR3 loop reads CASSMGVETQYF. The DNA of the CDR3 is TGTGCCAGCAGTATGGGGGTAGAGACCCAGTACTTC.

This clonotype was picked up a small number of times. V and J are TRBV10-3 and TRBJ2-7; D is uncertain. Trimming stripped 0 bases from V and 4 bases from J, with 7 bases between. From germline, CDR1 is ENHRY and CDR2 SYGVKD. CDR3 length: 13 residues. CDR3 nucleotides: TGTGCCATCAGTGAGTCCTCGGCTTACGAGCAGTACTTC. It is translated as CAISESSAYEQYF.

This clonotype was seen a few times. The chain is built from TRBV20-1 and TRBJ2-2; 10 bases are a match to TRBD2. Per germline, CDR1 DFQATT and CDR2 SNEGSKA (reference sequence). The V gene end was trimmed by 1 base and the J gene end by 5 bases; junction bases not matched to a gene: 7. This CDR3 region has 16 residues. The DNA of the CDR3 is TGCAGTGCTAGAGTCTTAGCGGGGGGAGGAACCGGGGAGCTGTTTTTT. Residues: CSARVLAGGGTGELFF.

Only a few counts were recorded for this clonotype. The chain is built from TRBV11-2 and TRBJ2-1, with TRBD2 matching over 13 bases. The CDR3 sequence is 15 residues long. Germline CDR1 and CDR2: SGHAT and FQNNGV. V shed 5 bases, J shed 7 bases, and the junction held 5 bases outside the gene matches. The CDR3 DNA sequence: TGTGCCAGCAGCATGACTAGCGGGGGGCCTAATGAGCAGTTCTTC. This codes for CASSMTSGGPNEQFF.

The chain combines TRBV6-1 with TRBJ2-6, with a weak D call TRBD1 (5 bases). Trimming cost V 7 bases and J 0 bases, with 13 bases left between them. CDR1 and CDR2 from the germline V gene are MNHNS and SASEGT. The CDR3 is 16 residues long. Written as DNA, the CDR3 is TGTGCCAGCAAGGAAGGGGTCGGCTCTGGGGCCAACGTCCTGACTTTC. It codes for CASKEGVGSGANVLTF.

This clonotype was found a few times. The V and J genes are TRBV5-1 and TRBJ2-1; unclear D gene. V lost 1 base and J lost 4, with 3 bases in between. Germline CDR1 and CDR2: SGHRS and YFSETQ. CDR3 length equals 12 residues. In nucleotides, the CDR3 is TGCGCCAGCAGCTTGTGGTACAATGAGCAGTTCTTC. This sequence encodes CASSLWYNEQFF. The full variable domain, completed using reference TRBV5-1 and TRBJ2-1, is KAGVTQTPRYLIKTRGQQVTLSCSPISGHRSVSWYQQTPGQGLQFLFEYFSETQRNKGNFPGRFSGRQFSNSRSEMNVSTLELGDSALYLCASSLWYNEQFFGPGTRLTVL.

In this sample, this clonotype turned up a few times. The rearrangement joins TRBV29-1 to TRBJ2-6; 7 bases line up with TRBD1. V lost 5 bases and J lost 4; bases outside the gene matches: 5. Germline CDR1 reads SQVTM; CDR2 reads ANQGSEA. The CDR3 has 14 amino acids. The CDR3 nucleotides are TGCAGCGTTAAGGGGGCGGCAGGGGCCAACGTCCTGACTTTC. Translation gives CSVKGAAGANVLTF.

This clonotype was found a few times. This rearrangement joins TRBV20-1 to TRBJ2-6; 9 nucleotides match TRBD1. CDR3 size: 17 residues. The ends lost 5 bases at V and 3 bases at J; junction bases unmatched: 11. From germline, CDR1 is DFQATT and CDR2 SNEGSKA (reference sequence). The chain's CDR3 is CSAATGGEVVGANVLTF. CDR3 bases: TGCAGTGCTGCCACAGGGGGCGAGGTTGTTGGGGCCAACGTCCTGACTTTC.

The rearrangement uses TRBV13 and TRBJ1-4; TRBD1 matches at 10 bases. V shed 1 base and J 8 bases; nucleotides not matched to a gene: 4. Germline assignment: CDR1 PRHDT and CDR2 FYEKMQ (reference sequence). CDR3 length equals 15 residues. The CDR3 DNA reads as TGTGCCAGCAGCTTAGCGGGACAGGGGAGCGAAAAACTGTTTTTT. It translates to CASSLAGQGSEKLFF.

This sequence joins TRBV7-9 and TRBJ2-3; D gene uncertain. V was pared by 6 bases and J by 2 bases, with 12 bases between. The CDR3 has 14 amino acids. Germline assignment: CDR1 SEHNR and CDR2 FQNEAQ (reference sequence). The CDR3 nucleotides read TGTGCCAGCAGTTCCTATCGGACCACAGATACGCAGTATTTT. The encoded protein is CASSSYRTTDTQYF.

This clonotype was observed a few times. CDR3 in amino acids: CASSFLPGHIADTQYF. In nucleotides, the CDR3 is TGCGCCAGCAGCTTTTTACCGGGACATATCGCAGATACGCAGTATTTT. The J gene is TRBJ2-3, the V gene TRBV5-1, with D maybe TRBD1 (6 bases). The CDR3 covers 16 residues. CDR1 SGHRS and CDR2 YFSETQ come from the germline V gene. Trimming took off 2 bases at V and 4 bases at J, with 17 bases between the two ends.

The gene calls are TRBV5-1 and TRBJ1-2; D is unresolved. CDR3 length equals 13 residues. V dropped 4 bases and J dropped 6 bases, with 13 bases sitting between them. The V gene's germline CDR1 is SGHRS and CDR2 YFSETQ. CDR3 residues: CASSPRLEDGYTF. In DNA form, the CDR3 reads TGCGCCAGCAGCCCCCGGCTCGAGGATGGCTACACCTTC. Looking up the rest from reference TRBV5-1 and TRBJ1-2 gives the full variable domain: KAGVTQTPRYLIKTRGQQVTLSCSPISGHRSVSWYQQTPGQGLQFLFEYFSETQRNKGNFPGRFSGRQFSNSRSEMNVSTLELGDSALYLCASSPRLEDGYTFGSGTRLTVV.

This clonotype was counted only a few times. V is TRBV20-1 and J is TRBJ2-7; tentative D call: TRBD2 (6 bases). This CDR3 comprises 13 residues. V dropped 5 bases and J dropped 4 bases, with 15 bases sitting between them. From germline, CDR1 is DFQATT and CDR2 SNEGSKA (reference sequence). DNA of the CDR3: TGCAGTGCTCTCGGGCGGGATCAATACGAGCAGTACGTC. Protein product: CSALGRDQYEQYV.

CDR3: CASSQEYRVLGTQYF. CDR3 nucleotide sequence: TGTGCCAGCAGCCAGGAATACAGGGTTTTGGGGACCCAGTACTTC. J is TRBJ2-5 and V is TRBV4-2; a possible D gene is TRBD1 (6 bases). The CDR3 covers 15 residues. The V end lost 3 bases, the J end lost 7 bases, and 18 bases lay between the germline ends. The germline V gene encodes CDR1 LGHNA and CDR2 YNFKEQ.

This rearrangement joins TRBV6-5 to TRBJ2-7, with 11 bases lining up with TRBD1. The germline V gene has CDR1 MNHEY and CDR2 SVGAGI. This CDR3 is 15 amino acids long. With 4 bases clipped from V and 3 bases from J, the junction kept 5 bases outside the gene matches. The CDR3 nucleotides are TGTGCCAGCAGTTTTGGGACAGGGGGGGACTACGAGCAGTACTTC. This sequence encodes CASSFGTGGDYEQYF.

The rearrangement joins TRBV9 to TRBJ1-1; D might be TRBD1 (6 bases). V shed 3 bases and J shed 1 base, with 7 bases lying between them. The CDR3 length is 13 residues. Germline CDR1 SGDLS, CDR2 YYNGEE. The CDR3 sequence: CASSEGGNTEAFF. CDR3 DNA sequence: TGTGCCAGCAGCGAGGGGGGGAACACTGAAGCTTTCTTT.

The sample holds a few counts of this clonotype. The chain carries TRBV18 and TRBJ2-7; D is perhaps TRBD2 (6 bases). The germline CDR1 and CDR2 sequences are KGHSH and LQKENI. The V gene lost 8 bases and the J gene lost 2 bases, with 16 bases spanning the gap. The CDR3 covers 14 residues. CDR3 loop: CASASGDSPYEQYF. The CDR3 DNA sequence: TGTGCCAGCGCGTCGGGGGACTCTCCCTACGAGCAGTACTTC.

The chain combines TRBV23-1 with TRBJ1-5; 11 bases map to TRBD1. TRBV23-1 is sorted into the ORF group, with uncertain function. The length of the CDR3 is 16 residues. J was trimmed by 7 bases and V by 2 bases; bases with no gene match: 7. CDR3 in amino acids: CASSQPGQGVWQPQHF. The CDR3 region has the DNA TGCGCCAGCAGTCAACCGGGACAGGGGGTTTGGCAGCCCCAGCATTTT.

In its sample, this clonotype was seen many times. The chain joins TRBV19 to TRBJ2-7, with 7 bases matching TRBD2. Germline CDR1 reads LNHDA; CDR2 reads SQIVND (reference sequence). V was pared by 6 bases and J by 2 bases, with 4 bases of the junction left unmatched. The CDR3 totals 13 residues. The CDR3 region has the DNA TGTGCCAGTAGCTCGGGGGGACCCTACGAGCAGTACTTC. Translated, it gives CASSSGGPYEQYF.

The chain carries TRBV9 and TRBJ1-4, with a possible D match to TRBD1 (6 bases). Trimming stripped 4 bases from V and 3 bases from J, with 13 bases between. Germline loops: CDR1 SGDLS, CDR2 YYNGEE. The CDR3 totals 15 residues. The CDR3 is CASSTPGAPNEKLFF. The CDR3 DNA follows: TGTGCCAGCAGCACCCCGGGGGCCCCTAATGAAAAACTGTTTTTT.

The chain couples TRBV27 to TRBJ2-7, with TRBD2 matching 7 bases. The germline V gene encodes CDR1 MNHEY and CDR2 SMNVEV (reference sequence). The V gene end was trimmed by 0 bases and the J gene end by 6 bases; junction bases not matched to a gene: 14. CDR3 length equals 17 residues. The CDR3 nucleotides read TGTGCCAGCAGTTTATCACCGACTAGTCGCTGGGGGGGCGAGCAGTACGTC. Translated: CASSLSPTSRWGGEQYV.

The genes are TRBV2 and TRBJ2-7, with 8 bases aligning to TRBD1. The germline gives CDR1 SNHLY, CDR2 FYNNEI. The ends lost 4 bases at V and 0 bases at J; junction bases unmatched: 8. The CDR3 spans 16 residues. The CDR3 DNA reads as TGTGCCAGCAGTGCTGGGGGACAGGAGGCCTCCTACGAGCAGTACGTC. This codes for CASSAGGQEASYEQYV.